These 27 T cell receptor beta chains share one sample of origin, sequenced in a study of blood T cell repertoires in COVID-19. The repertoire was sequenced with immunoSEQ multiplex PCR; TCRdb's copy has only in-frame clones and lacks some. The sample contains fewer than 300,000 clones, roughly nine tenths of which appear only once. Sequenced: peripheral blood. All receptors come from a woman aged 30 to 39 with COVID-19, enrolled during active disease.

The genes are TRBV5-1 and TRBJ2-7, with 8 bases that match TRBD2. With V trimmed by 2 bases and J by 3 bases, 7 bases remained unmatched. The CDR3 sequence is 15 residues long. Germline values: CDR1 SGHRS, CDR2 YFSETQ. The CDR3: CASSFYSGNLYEQYF. The CDR3 nucleotides are TGCGCCAGCAGCTTTTATAGCGGGAACCTCTACGAGCAGTACTTC.

DNA of the CDR3: TGTGCCAGCAGTGCCCGACAGGGGGCGATTGGTTCTGGAGTCCTATATTTT. Translating it yields CASSARQGAIGSGVLYF. The chain employs TRBV6-1 and TRBJ1-3, with 10 positions matching TRBD1. The CDR3 is 17 amino acids. Germline V lookup: CDR1 MNHNS, CDR2 SASEGT. After removal of 4 bases from V and 14 bases from J, the junction contained 20 bases not matched to a gene.

The chain recombines TRBV11-2 with TRBJ2-7, with D possibly being TRBD1 (6 bases). The CDR3 has 16 residues. CDR1 is SGHAT and CDR2 is FQNNGV in the germline V gene. V was cut by 4 bases and J by 3 bases, with 19 bases left in between. The CDR3 protein is CASSSEVQGRGYEQYF. DNA for the CDR3: TGTGCCAGCAGCTCCGAGGTACAGGGTCGAGGCTACGAGCAGTACTTC.

This clone was observed once. This chain uses TRBV2 with TRBJ2-5; 7 nucleotides agree with TRBD1. Germline V gene sequence: CDR1 SNHLY, CDR2 FYNNEI. The CDR3 is made up of 16 amino acids. V lost 3 bases and J lost 2; bases outside the gene matches: 9. The CDR3, as DNA: TGTGCCAGCAGTGATCTCCGGGGCAGGGGGCAAGAGACCCAGTACTTC. The encoded protein is CASSDLRGRGQETQYF. The variable domain in full, with the rest retrieved from reference TRBV2 and TRBJ2-5, is EPEVTQTPSHQVTQMGQEVILRCVPISNHLYFYWYRQILGQKVEFLVSFYNNEISEKSEIFDDQFSVERPDGSNFTLKIRSTKLEDSAMYFCASSDLRGRGQETQYFGPGTRLLVL.

The genes are TRBV19 and TRBJ1-4; a weak D match, TRBD1 (6 bases). There are 13 residues in the CDR3. Looked up from germline, CDR1 is LNHDA and CDR2 is SQIVND (reference sequence). V was cut by 10 bases and J by 4 bases, with 13 bases left in between. The DNA for the CDR3 is TGTGCCACGGGGACAACAAATAATGAAAAACTGTTTTTT. This gives the protein CATGTTNNEKLFF.

The chain couples TRBV7-8 to TRBJ1-1, with D possibly matching TRBD1 (5 bases). This CDR3 region has 14 residues. Germline lookup yields CDR1 SGHVS and CDR2 FQNEAQ. Trimming stripped 2 bases from V and 0 bases from J, with 7 bases between. CDR3 bases: TGTGCCAGCAGCTTACAGGGATTGAACACTGAAGCTTTCTTT. The encoded protein is CASSLQGLNTEAFF.

The chain joins TRBV6-4 to TRBJ2-7; TRBD2 agrees at 14 bases. Trimming removed 10 bases from V and 2 bases from J; junction bases left unmatched: 10. This CDR3 contains 16 residues. Germline CDR1 reads MRHNA; CDR2 reads SNTAGT. CDR3 sequence: CATLTSGRATPYEQYF. The CDR3 region has the DNA TGTGCCACCTTGACTAGCGGGAGGGCTACCCCCTACGAGCAGTACTTC.

This chain connects TRBV20-1 to TRBJ1-5; TRBD1 might be the D (5 bases). CDR1 and CDR2 from the germline V gene are DFQATT and SNEGSKA (reference sequence). This CDR3 contains 10 residues. The V gene lost 6 bases and the J gene lost 7 bases, with 7 bases spanning the gap. This CDR3 is CSAGLQPQHF. CDR3 DNA sequence: TGCAGTGCGGGACTCCAGCCCCAGCATTTT.

V gene TRBV5-1 combines with J gene TRBJ1-1, with D unclear. Germline V gives CDR1 SGHRS, CDR2 YFSETQ. The CDR3 spans 15 residues. V was trimmed by 4 bases and J by 4 bases, leaving 17 bases between them. The CDR3 is CASSPGGSWGTEAFF. In DNA, the CDR3 is TGCGCCAGCAGCCCAGGCGGGTCGTGGGGCACTGAAGCTTTCTTT.

The V and J genes are TRBV10-2 and TRBJ2-7; 14 bases agree with TRBD2. Germline V CDR1 and CDR2: WSHSY, SAAADI. This CDR3 is built from 18 residues. Germline trimming cut 6 bases from V and 2 bases from J; bases unmatched to any gene: 12. The CDR3 loop is CASRLGGTSGRPAYEQYF. CDR3 nucleotides: TGCGCCAGCAGACTAGGAGGGACTAGCGGGAGACCTGCCTACGAGCAGTACTTC.

This clone was seen a single time. J is TRBJ2-3 and V is TRBV7-9; 8 bases align to TRBD2. The CDR3 contains 17 residues. Trimming removed 4 bases from V and 4 bases from J; junction bases left unmatched: 13. Germline CDR1 reads SEHNR; CDR2 reads FQNEAQ (reference sequence). CDR3 in amino acids: CASSSLSEAGVADTQYF. CDR3 sequence (DNA): TGTGCCAGCAGCTCCCTTTCAGAAGCGGGAGTGGCAGATACGCAGTATTTT.

This clone was observed a single time. The chain links TRBV29-1 to TRBJ2-1, with no clear D. Looked up from germline, CDR1 is SQVTM and CDR2 is ANQGSEA. Deletions cut 0 bases from V and 3 bases from J, with 9 bases between. The CDR3 covers 14 residues. The CDR3, as DNA: TGCAGCGTTGAAGAGGCCAGGAACTACAATGAGCAGTTCTTC. It encodes CSVEEARNYNEQFF.

The chain links TRBV12-3 or TRBV12-4 to TRBJ1-1; TRBD1 matches at 8 bases. CDR3 size: 12 residues. The J segment lost 5 bases and the V segment lost 6 bases, leaving 2 bases of the junction unmatched. DNA for the CDR3: TGTGCCAGCAGGTGGACAGGGACTGAAGCTTTCTTT. Translated: CASRWTGTEAFF.

J is TRBJ1-3 and V is TRBV5-1; D may be TRBD1 (5 bases). Looked up from germline, CDR1 is SGHRS and CDR2 is YFSETQ. CDR3 length equals 13 residues. The V end lost 4 bases, the J end lost 7 bases, and 12 bases lay between the germline ends. Written as DNA, the CDR3 is TGCGCCAGCAGCATTGGAGGGGAGAACACCATATATTTT. Amino acid sequence: CASSIGGENTIYF.

This clone occurred once. The V gene is TRBV5-1, the J gene TRBJ2-2, with 10 nucleotides matching TRBD1. The CDR3 spans 14 residues. Germline CDR1 SGHRS, CDR2 YFSETQ. V shed 3 bases, J shed 6 bases, and the junction held 2 bases outside the gene matches. CDR3 DNA: TGCGCCAGCAGCTGGGGGACAGGGGCCGGGGAGCTGTTTTTT. It specifies CASSWGTGAGELFF.

The chain combines TRBV5-8 with TRBJ2-7; 11 nucleotides align to TRBD1. Germline V gene lookup returns CDR1 SGHTS and CDR2 YDEGEE. The CDR3 totals 16 residues. Losses at the gene ends were 0 bases for V and 2 bases for J; bases not matched to a gene: 4. Here the CDR3 reads CASSLGTGGFTYEQYF. CDR3 nucleotide sequence: TGTGCCAGCAGCTTGGGGACAGGGGGCTTCACCTACGAGCAGTACTTC.

This rearrangement joins TRBV7-9 to TRBJ2-1; 11 bases line up with TRBD2. Trimming removed 0 bases from V and 7 bases from J; junction bases left unmatched: 2. This CDR3 spans 15 amino acids. CDR1 and CDR2 (germline): SEHNR, FQNEAQ (reference sequence). CDR3 nucleotide sequence: TGTGCCAGCAGCTTAGCCCTAGCGGGAGGAAATGAGCAGTTCTTC. Translation: CASSLALAGGNEQFF. The full variable domain, completed using reference TRBV7-9 and TRBJ2-1, is DTGVSQNPRHKITKRGQNVTFRCDPISEHNRLYWYRQTLGQGPEFLTYFQNEAQLEKSRLLSDRFSAERPKGSFSTLEIQRTEQGDSAMYLCASSLALAGGNEQFFGPGTRLTVL.

J is TRBJ1-2 and V is TRBV5-6; TRBD1 matches at 7 bases. This CDR3 comprises 13 residues. J gave up 6 bases and V 0 bases, and 2 bases lay outside the gene matches. Germline V CDR1 and CDR2: SGHDT, YYEEEE. The CDR3 region is CASSLGQGDGYTF. The CDR3 DNA reads as TGTGCCAGCAGCTTGGGGCAGGGGGATGGCTACACCTTC.

Here the CDR3 DNA reads TGCGCCAGCAGCTTGGAAGGGACATATGGCTACACCTTC. Translation gives CASSLEGTYGYTF. The V call is TRBV5-1, the J call TRBJ1-2; possible D gene TRBD1, 6 bases. Germline assignment: CDR1 SGHRS and CDR2 YFSETQ. V lost 0 bases to trimming and J lost 5 bases, with 8 bases between them. There are 13 residues in the CDR3.

J is TRBJ1-1 and V is TRBV2; 9 bases map to TRBD1. V lost 6 bases and J lost 0; bases outside the gene matches: 11. This CDR3 region has 17 residues. Germline V gene lookup returns CDR1 SNHLY and CDR2 FYNNEI. The CDR3 loop reads CASRAGQGRPMNTEAFF. For the CDR3, the DNA is TGTGCCAGCAGGGCAGGACAGGGGAGGCCCATGAACACTGAAGCTTTCTTT.

The V and J genes are TRBV29-1 and TRBJ1-6; 7 nucleotides align to TRBD1. The CDR3 length is 16 residues. CDR1 and CDR2 from the germline V gene are SQVTM and ANQGSEA. Trimming cost V 2 bases and J 14 bases; bases outside gene matches: 18. The CDR3 sequence is CSVEMGQRFPLRSLHF. The CDR3 nucleotides are TGCAGCGTTGAAATGGGACAGCGCTTCCCTTTGAGGTCCCTCCACTTT.

The DNA of the CDR3 is TGTGCCAGAAGCTTGGTAGAGACTAGCGGCACCTACGAGCAGTACTTC. As protein: CARSLVETSGTYEQYF. The rearrangement uses TRBV5-3 and TRBJ2-7; TRBD2 aligns across 9 bases. TRBV5-3 is sorted into the ORF group, with uncertain function. J gave up 2 bases and V 0 bases, and 6 bases lay outside the gene matches. The CDR3 loop spans 16 amino acids.

The chain links TRBV29-1 to TRBJ2-1; D remains unclear. Germline CDR1 and CDR2: SQVTM and ANQGSEA. CDR3 size: 15 residues. The germline V and J ends were trimmed by 0 bases and 0 bases, with 9 bases remaining between them. The CDR3 region has the DNA TGCAGCGTTGAAGATGGTGCGGTCTCCTACAATGAGCAGTTCTTC. Translation gives CSVEDGAVSYNEQFF.

This chain connects TRBV9 to TRBJ2-5, with a tentative D call TRBD2 (6 bases). The CDR3 runs to 16 residues. With 0 bases removed from V and 5 bases from J, the gap between germline ends came to 17 bases. CDR1 and CDR2 from the germline V gene are SGDLS and YYNGEE. Written as DNA, the CDR3 is TGTGCCAGCAGCGTAGGAGTGGGGGGTGAGAGGGAGACCCAGTACTTC. Amino acid sequence: CASSVGVGGERETQYF.

The J gene is TRBJ1-1, the V gene TRBV19; D may be TRBD1 (5 bases). This CDR3 contains 15 residues. Germline assignment: CDR1 LNHDA and CDR2 SQIVND (reference sequence). Deletions cut 7 bases from V and 0 bases from J, with 15 bases between. The DNA for the CDR3 is TGTGCCAGTAAGGGACGGGGGGGATTGAACACTGAAGCTTTCTTT. This translates into CASKGRGGLNTEAFF.

The chain carries TRBV3-1 (or the pseudogene TRBV3-2) and TRBJ1-1, with 8 bases lining up with TRBD1. J gave up 4 bases and V 7 bases, and 2 bases lay outside the gene matches. Germline lookup yields CDR1 LGHDT and CDR2 YNNKEL (reference sequence). The CDR3 extends over 12 amino acids. In DNA, the CDR3 is TGTGCCAGCACCCAGGGGGCCACTGAAGCTTTCTTT. Translating it yields CASTQGATEAFF.

The genes are TRBV5-1 and TRBJ1-1; TRBD1 is a possible D gene (5 bases). V was shortened by 4 bases and J by 4 bases, with 17 bases between the two germline ends. The V gene's germline CDR1 is SGHRS and CDR2 YFSETQ. The CDR3 runs 15 residues. Here the CDR3 reads CASSPIGGNPTEAFF. The CDR3, as DNA: TGCGCCAGCAGCCCGATCGGGGGGAATCCCACTGAAGCTTTCTTT.